This is a list of T cell receptor beta chains from one sample in a study of OX40 agonist ivuxolimab in advanced cancers. Sequencing used immunoSEQ multiplex PCR; TCRdb keeps in-frame clones, though not all of them. The sample shows 90,000 to 120,000 clones, 80% to 95% of them seen only once. Here the sequenced sample was CD4+ or CD8+ T cells sorted from blood, taken in a trial of the OX40 agonist ivuxolimab. The receptors come from an adult with an advanced solid tumor such as melanoma, head and neck, liver or kidney cancer. The CDR3 runs from the conserved cysteine through the conserved F or W. D genes are given only for firm matches. Size tells how often a clone was seen (once, few, many) or the class of an expanded clone, and some rows leave it out.

CDR3aa: CAWSVSGARGYTF; CDR3nt: TGTGCCTGGAGTGTCTCGGGGGCAAGGGGCTACACCTTC; v_gene: TRBV30; j_gene: TRBJ1-2; abundance: NA; d_gene: NA
CDR3aa: CSVDRGGGLNTEAFF; CDR3nt: TGCAGCGTTGACAGGGGTGGAGGGTTGAACACTGAAGCTTTCTTT; v_gene: TRBV29-1; j_gene: TRBJ1-1; abundance: NA; d_gene: NA
CDR3aa: CASRDRGGGELFF; CDR3nt: TGTGCCAGCAGGGATCGCGGAGGCGGGGAGCTGTTTTTT; v_gene: TRBV6-5; j_gene: TRBJ2-2; abundance: NA; d_gene: NA
CDR3aa: CASLQTNYGYTF; CDR3nt: TGTGCCAGCTTACAGACTAACTATGGCTACACCTTC; v_gene: TRBV6-1; j_gene: TRBJ1-2; abundance: NA; d_gene: NA
CDR3aa: CASSQSRLRGYTF; CDR3nt: TGTGCCAGCAGCCAATCCAGGCTGAGGGGCTACACCTTC; v_gene: TRBV16; j_gene: TRBJ1-2; abundance: NA; d_gene: NA
CDR3aa: CASSVWSFLSTDTQYF; CDR3nt: TGTGCCAGCAGCGTATGGAGCTTCCTTAGCACAGATACGCAGTATTTT; v_gene: TRBV9; j_gene: TRBJ2-3; abundance: NA; d_gene: NA
CDR3aa: CATKQALGQPQHF; CDR3nt: TGTGCCACGAAACAGGCTCTCGGTCAGCCCCAGCATTTT; v_gene: TRBV10-3; j_gene: TRBJ1-5; abundance: NA; d_gene: NA
CDR3aa: CASSKGGGGRDGYTF; CDR3nt: TGTGCCAGCAGCAAAGGAGGCGGGGGGCGAGATGGCTACACCTTC; v_gene: TRBV21-1; j_gene: TRBJ1-2; abundance: NA; d_gene: NA
CDR3aa: CASKLTGHYGYTF; CDR3nt: TGTGCCAGCAAGTTGACAGGCCACTATGGCTACACCTTC; v_gene: TRBV6-5; j_gene: TRBJ1-2; abundance: NA; d_gene: NA
CDR3aa: CASRWDRNTEAFF; CDR3nt: TGCGCCAGCAGATGGGACCGGAACACTGAAGCTTTCTTT; v_gene: TRBV5-1; j_gene: TRBJ1-1; abundance: NA; d_gene: NA
CDR3aa: CASSSGTSGKTDTQYF; CDR3nt: TGTGCCAGCTCCTCAGGGACTAGCGGGAAGACAGATACGCAGTATTTT; v_gene: TRBV18; j_gene: TRBJ2-3; abundance: NA; d_gene: TRBD2
CDR3aa: CASTPGSYSGNTIYF; CDR3nt: TGTGCCAGCACGCCGGGGAGCTACTCTGGAAACACCATATATTTT; v_gene: TRBV19; j_gene: TRBJ1-3; abundance: NA; d_gene: NA
CDR3aa: CASIPGEASDTQYF; CDR3nt: TGTGCCAGCATCCCAGGGGAAGCCTCAGATACGCAGTATTTT; v_gene: TRBV2; j_gene: TRBJ2-3; abundance: few; d_gene: NA
CDR3aa: CASGLVGTQYF; CDR3nt: TGTGCTAGTGGTTTGGTGGGTACGCAGTATTTT; v_gene: TRBV12-5; j_gene: TRBJ2-3; abundance: NA; d_gene: NA